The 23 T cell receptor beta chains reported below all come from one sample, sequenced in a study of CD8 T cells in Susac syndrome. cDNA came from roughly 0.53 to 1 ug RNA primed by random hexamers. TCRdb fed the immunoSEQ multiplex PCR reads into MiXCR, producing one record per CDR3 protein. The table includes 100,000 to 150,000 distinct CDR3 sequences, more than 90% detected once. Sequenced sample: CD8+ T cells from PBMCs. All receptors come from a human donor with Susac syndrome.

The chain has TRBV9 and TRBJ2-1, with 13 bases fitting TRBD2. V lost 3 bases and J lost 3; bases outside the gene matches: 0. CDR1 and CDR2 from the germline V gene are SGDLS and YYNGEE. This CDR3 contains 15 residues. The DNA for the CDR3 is TGTGCCAGCAGCGGGACTAGCGGGAGCTACAATGAGCAGTTCTTC. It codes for CASSGTSGSYNEQFF.

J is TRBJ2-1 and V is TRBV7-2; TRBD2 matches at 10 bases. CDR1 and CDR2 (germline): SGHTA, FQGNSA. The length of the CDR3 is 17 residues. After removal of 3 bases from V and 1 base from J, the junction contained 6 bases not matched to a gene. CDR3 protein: CASSLVAGGESYNEQFF. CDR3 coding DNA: TGTGCCAGCAGCTTGGTAGCGGGAGGCGAATCCTACAATGAGCAGTTCTTC.

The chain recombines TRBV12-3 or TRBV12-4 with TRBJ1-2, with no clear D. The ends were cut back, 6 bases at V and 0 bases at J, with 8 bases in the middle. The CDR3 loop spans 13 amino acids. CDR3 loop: CASSLTANYGYTF. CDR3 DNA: TGTGCCAGCAGCCTCACAGCTAACTATGGCTACACCTTC.

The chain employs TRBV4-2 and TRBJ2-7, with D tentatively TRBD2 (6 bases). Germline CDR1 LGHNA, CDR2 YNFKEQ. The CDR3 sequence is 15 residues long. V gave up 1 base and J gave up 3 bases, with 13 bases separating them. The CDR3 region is CASSQVVAVIYEQYF. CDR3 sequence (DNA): TGTGCCAGCAGCCAAGTGGTAGCGGTGATCTACGAGCAGTACTTC.

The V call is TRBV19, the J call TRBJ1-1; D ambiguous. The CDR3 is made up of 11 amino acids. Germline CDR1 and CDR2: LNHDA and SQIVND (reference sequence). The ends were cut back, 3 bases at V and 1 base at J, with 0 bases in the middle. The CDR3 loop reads CASSMNTEAFF. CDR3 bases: TGTGCCAGTAGTATGAACACTGAAGCTTTCTTT.

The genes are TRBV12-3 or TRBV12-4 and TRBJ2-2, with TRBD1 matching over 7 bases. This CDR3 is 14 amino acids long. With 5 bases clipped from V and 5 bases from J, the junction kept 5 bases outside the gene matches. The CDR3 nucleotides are TGTGCCAGCAGTACGACAGGGTGGACCGGGGAGCTGTTTTTT. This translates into CASSTTGWTGELFF.

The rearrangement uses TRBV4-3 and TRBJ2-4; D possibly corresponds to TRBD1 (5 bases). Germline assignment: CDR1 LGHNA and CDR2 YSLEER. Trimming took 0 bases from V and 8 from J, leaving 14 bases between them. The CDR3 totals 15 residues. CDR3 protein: CASSQDWVGLDIQYF. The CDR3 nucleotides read TGCGCCAGCAGCCAAGATTGGGTGGGGCTGGACATTCAGTACTTC.

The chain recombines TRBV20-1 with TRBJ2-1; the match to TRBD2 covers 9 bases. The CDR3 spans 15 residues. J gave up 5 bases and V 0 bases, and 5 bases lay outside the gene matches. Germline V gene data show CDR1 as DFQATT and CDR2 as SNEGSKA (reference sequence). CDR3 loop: CSARELSGGNNEQFF. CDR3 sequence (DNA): TGCAGTGCTAGAGAGTTGAGCGGGGGGAACAATGAGCAGTTCTTC.

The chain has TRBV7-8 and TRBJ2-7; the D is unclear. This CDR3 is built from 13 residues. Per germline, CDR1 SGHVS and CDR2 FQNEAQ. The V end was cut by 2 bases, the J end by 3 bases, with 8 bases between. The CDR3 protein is CASSLLGFYEQYF. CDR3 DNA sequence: TGTGCCAGCAGCTTATTGGGGTTCTACGAGCAGTACTTC.

Here the CDR3 DNA reads TGTGCCTGGAGTGTAGCCCTTGGGGGCGCAGATACGCAGTATTTT. As protein: CAWSVALGGADTQYF. V usage is TRBV30 and J usage is TRBJ2-3; weak D call: TRBD1 (6 bases). The ends were cut back, 0 bases at V and 4 bases at J, with 14 bases in the middle. CDR3 length: 15 amino acids. Germline V gene sequence: CDR1 GTSNPN, CDR2 SVGIG (reference sequence).

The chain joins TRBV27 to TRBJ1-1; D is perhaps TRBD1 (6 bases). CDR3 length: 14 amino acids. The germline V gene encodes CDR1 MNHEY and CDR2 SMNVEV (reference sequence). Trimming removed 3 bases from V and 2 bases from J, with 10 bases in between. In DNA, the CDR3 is TGTGCCAGCAGTTTGGTCGGGGGCAACACTGAAGCTTTCTTT. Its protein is CASSLVGGNTEAFF.

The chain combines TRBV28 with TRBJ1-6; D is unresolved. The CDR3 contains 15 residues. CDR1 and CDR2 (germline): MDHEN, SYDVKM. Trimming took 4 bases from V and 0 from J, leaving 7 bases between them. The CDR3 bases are TGTGCCAGCAGTTCGGACGGCTCCTATAATTCACCCCTCCACTTT. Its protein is CASSSDGSYNSPLHF.

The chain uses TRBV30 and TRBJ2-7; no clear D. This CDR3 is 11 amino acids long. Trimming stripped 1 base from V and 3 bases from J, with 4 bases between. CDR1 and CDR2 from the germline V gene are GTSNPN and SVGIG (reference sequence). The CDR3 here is CAWSADYEQYF. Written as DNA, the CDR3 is TGTGCCTGGAGTGCAGACTACGAGCAGTACTTC.

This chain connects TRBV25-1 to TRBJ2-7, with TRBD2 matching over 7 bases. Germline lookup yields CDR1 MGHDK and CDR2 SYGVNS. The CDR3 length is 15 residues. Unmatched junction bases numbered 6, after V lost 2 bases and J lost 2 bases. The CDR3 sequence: CASSESGAVPYEQYF. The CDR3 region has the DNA TGTGCCAGCAGTGAAAGCGGGGCGGTACCCTACGAGCAGTACTTC.

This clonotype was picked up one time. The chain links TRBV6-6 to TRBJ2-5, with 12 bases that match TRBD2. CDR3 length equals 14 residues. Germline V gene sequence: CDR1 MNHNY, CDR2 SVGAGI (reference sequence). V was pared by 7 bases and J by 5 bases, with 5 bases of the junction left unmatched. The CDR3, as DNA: TGTGCCAGCATTAGACTAGCGGGAGAGGAGACCCAGTACTTC. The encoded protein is CASIRLAGEETQYF.

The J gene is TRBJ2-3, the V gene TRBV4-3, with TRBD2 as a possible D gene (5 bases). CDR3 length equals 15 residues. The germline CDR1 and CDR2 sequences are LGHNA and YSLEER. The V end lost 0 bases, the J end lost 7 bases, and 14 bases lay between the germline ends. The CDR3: CASSQDTGTSNTQYF. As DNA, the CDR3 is TGCGCCAGCAGCCAAGATACGGGAACGTCGAATACGCAGTATTTT.

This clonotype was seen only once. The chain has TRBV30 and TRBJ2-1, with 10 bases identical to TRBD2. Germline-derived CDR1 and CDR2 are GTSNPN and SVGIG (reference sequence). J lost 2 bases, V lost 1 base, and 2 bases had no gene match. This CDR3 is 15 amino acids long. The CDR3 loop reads CAWSGGLAPYNEQFF. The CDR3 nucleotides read TGTGCCTGGAGTGGGGGACTAGCGCCCTACAATGAGCAGTTCTTC. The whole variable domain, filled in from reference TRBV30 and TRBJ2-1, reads SQTIHQWPATLVQPVGSPLSLECTVEGTSNPNLYWYRQAAGRGLQLLFYSVGIGQISSEVPQNLSASRPQDRQFILSSKKLLLSDSGFYLCAWSGGLAPYNEQFFGPGTRLTVL.

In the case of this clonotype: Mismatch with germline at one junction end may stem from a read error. The CDR3 sequence: CASSDGNPGELFF. In DNA, the CDR3 is TGTGCCAGCAGTGACGGGAACCCCGGGGAGCTGTTTTTT. V and J are TRBV6-4 and TRBJ2-2; D is unclear. The CDR3 is 13 residues long. CDR1 is MRHNA and CDR2 is SNTAGT in the germline V gene.

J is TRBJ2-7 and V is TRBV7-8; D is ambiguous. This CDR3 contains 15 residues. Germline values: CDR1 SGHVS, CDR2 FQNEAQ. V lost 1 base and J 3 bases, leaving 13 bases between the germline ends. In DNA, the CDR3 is TGTGCCAGCAGCTTAGGGTGGGGTTCCCGCTACGAGCAGTACTTC. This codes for CASSLGWGSRYEQYF.

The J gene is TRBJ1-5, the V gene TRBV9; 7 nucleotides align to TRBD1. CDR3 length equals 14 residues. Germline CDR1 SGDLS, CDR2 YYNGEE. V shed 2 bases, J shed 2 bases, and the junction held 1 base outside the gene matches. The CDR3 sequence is CASSVGQGNQPQHF. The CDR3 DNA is TGTGCCAGCAGCGTCGGACAGGGCAATCAGCCCCAGCATTTT.

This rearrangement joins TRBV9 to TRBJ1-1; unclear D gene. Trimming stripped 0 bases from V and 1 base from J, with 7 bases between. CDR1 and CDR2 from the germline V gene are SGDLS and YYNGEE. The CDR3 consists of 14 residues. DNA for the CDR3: TGTGCCAGCAGCGTAGTGGACGGGAACACTGAAGCTTTCTTT. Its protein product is CASSVVDGNTEAFF.

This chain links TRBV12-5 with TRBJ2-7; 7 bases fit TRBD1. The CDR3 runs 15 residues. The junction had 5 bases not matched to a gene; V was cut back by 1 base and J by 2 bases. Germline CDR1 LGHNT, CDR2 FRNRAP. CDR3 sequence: CASGLAGTATYEQYF. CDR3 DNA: TGTGCTAGTGGTTTGGCCGGGACAGCCACCTACGAGCAGTACTTC.

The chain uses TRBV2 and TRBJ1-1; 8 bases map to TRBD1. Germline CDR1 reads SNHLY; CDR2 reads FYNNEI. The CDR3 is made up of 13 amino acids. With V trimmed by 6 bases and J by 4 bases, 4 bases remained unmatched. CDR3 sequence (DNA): TGTGCCAGCAGGGAAACAGGGGGCACTGAAGCTTTCTTT. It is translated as CASRETGGTEAFF. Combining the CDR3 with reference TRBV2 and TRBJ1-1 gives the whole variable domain EPEVTQTPSHQVTQMGQEVILRCVPISNHLYFYWYRQILGQKVEFLVSFYNNEISEKSEIFDDQFSVERPDGSNFTLKIRSTKLEDSAMYFCASRETGGTEAFFGQGTRLTVV.